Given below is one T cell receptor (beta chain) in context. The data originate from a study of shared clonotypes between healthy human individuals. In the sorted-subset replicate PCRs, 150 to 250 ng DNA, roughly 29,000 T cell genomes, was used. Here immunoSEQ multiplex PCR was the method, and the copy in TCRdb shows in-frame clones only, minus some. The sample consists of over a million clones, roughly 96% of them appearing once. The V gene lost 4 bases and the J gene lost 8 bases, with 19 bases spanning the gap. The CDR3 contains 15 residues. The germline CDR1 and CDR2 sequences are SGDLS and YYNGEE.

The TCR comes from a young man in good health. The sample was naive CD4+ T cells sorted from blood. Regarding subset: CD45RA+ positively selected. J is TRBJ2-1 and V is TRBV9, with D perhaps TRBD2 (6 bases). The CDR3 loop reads CASSSHGVAADEQFF. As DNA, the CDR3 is TGTGCCAGCAGCTCTCACGGGGTAGCGGCTGATGAGCAGTTCTTC. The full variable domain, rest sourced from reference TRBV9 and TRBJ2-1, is DSGVTQTPKHLITATGQRVTLRCSPRSGDLSVYWYQQSLDQGLQFLIQYYNGEERAKGNILERFSAQQFPDLHSELNLSSLELGDSALYFCASSSHGVAADEQFFGPGTRLTVL.